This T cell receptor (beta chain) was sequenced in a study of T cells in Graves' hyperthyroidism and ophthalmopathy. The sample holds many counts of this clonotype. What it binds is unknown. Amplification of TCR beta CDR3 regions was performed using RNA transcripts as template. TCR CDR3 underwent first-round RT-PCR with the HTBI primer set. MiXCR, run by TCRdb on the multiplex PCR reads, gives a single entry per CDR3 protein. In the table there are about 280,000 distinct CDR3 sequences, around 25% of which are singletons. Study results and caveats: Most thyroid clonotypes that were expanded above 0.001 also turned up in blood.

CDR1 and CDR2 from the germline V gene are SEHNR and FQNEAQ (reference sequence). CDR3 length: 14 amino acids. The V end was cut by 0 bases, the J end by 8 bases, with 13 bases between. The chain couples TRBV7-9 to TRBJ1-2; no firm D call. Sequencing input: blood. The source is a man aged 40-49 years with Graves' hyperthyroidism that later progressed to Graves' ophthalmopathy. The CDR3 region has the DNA TGTGCCAGCAGCTTAGCGGGTGGCCTTGGGGGCTACACCTTC. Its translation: CASSLAGGLGGYTF.